The TCR beta chain described here comes from a study of T cell responses to AZD1222 COVID-19 vaccine (dated by TCRdb to about 2021). At the level of the whole study: AZD1222 recipients given second doses at about 4 weeks or at about 12 weeks were pooled, since spike-specific TCR depth and breadth were not found to differ between the two schedules. Trial participants were enrolled by age into 18-55, 56-69 and 70-plus year subgroups, with around 150, 28 and 57 TCR-sequenced participants respectively. TCR sequencing covered fewer than 250 trial participants: about 210 given two doses of AZD1222 and about 26 given two doses of MenACWY control vaccine.

The CDR3 regions of human TCRbeta chains were subjected to immunosequencing. Regarding the original processing steps: TCRs in the repertoires were matched against a reference library of SARS-CoV-2-specific TCRs that had been generated with the MIRA antigen-specificity platform. Breadth was defined as the fraction of unique TCRs that were SARS-CoV-2-associated. Depth was defined as the fraction of total T cells that were SARS-CoV-2-associated. Using the MIRA data, every spike-specific TCR was mapped to the spike region that the TCR reacted to and assigned to either a CD4 or a CD8 class. Log10-transformed breadth and depth values were compared by one-way ANOVA with Sidak's multiple comparisons tests. TCRdb limited this immuneACCESS table to in-frame rearrangements with V and J called. A share of clones is missing; checked studies link under half to unresolved V genes, and the rest is unexplained. V and J calls and clone size come straight from that table; D and trimming were deduced from the DNA. The sample table holds about 130,000 clones, of which more than 85% were seen once. The ten largest clones capture over 7.5% of the sample.

Notes on this clone: No antigen is known for it. Base qualities are not at hand, and no much larger clone is one base apart.

Overall study outcomes, separate from this receptor: No day 14 peak-response samples were available, so repertoires were characterized only after the peak T cell response. Participants were mostly white British, with more females than males. The authors suggested clonal diversity may have been underestimated. Conclusions about previously exposed vaccinees are limited because only 6 or 7 AZD1222 recipients were SARS-CoV-2 seropositive at baseline. After two AZD1222 doses, spike-specific TCR breadth and depth were significantly higher than at day 0 and than in MenACWY recipients. Reportedly, almost half of the unique spike-specific TCRs recognized epitopes lying outside the regions that are mutated in the B.1.351 and B.1.1.7 variants. Vaccine-associated CD4 TCRs spanned the whole spike protein, with dominant responses in regions 160-218 and 743-854. In the small 56-69-year group, the increase in depth fell short of significance, most likely because of low power.

In light of the paper, this sample's time point label describes: baseline before first vaccination. Samples from vaccinated people were obtained from the UK trials COV001 and COV002, which included a single-blind randomized controlled phase 2/3 trial of AZD1222 (ChAdOx1 nCoV-19) in healthy adults. Trial participant PBMC samples were collected at day 0 and day 28 after the second dose for TCRbeta chain sequencing. This clonotype was obtained from an adult in good health. Material: peripheral blood, obtained on day 0 of AZD1222 vaccination.

CDR3 protein: CSASDSSNQPQHF. The nucleotide sequence is given as TGCAGTGCTAGTGACAGTAGCAATCAGCCCCAGCATTTT. The rearranged chain carries TRBV20-1 and TRBJ1-5, with a weak D call of TRBD1 (5 bases match). The germline V gene (reference sequence) specifies DFQATT as CDR1 and SNEGSKA as CDR2. Trimming at the junction amounts to 3 bases on V and 0 bases on J, and the germline ends lie 6 bases apart. Counted from cysteine to phenylalanine, this CDR3 has 13 amino acids. The only DNA kept is the CDR3, 39 bases in frame from the first base.